The rows below give T cell receptor beta chains drawn from one sample of a study of T cell repertoires in cytomegalovirus infection. These receptors have no known antigen. TCRdb re-called the reads through MiXCR, storing one row per CDR3 protein. In the table there are about 340,000 distinct CDR3 sequences, about 27% of which are singletons. The starting material was cultured PBMCs, obtained from culture after CMV antigen stimulation. The origin of the receptors is a human donor in good health (CMV status not recorded). Some clones in this sample may be carry-over from other donors' samples. Each CDR3 is given with its conserved first and last residue. The D gene is left open where the match is weak. Clone size, where shown, is once, few, many, or a class for clones that have expanded.

J	D	size	V	CDR3	DNA
TRBJ1-1	TRBD1	few	TRBV27	CASSLGGGKGTEAFF	TGTGCCAGCAGTTTAGGAGGGGGCAAGGGCACTGAAGCTTTCTTT
TRBJ1-1	.	.	TRBV5-4	CASSLELTEAFF	TGTGCCAGCAGCTTGGAGCTGACTGAAGCTTTCTTT
TRBJ2-7	.	.	TRBV12-3/TRBV12-4	CASSLGLDSAYEQYF	TGTGCCAGCAGTTTAGGTTTGGACTCAGCCTACGAGCAGTACTTC
TRBJ2-1	.	.	TRBV27	CASWTYNEQFF	TGTGCCAGCTGGACCTACAATGAGCAGTTCTTC
TRBJ1-6	TRBD1	.	TRBV19	CASTLGTGMNSPLHF	TGTGCCAGTACCCTCGGGACAGGGATGAATTCACCCCTCCACTTT
TRBJ1-2	.	.	TRBV6-6	CASSYAFRVNYGYTF	TGTGCCAGCAGTTACGCTTTTCGGGTTAACTATGGCTACACCTTC
TRBJ1-6	.	many	TRBV4-1	CASSQDLGTNNSPLHF	TGCGCCAGCAGCCAAGATCTCGGGACCAATAATTCACCCCTCCACTTT
TRBJ1-2	TRBD1	.	TRBV12-3/TRBV12-4	CASSLATGADYGYTF	TGTGCCAGCAGCCTAGCGACAGGGGCCGACTATGGCTACACCTTC
TRBJ1-4	.	few	TRBV19	CASSARGRATNEKLFF	TGTGCCAGTAGTGCAAGGGGAAGGGCGACTAATGAAAAACTGTTTTTT
TRBJ2-1	TRBD2	.	TRBV29-1	CSVRRGGLSYNEQFF	TGCAGCGTTCGTCGGGGGGGCCTCTCCTACAATGAGCAGTTCTTC
TRBJ1-2	.	few	TRBV6-1	CASSERTDVGDYGYTF	TGTGCCAGCAGTGAACGGACCGACGTGGGGGACTATGGCTACACCTTC
TRBJ1-5	.	many	TRBV7-2	CASSLAGMGNQPQHF	TGTGCCAGCAGCTTAGCAGGGATGGGCAATCAGCCCCAGCATTTT
TRBJ2-5	.	.	TRBV11-1	CASSPRVEETQYF	TGTGCCAGCAGCCCTAGAGTCGAAGAGACCCAGTACTTC
TRBJ1-1	.	.	TRBV6-1	CASCIALSSNTEAFF	TGTGCCAGCTGTATCGCGCTCTCCTCAAACACTGAAGCTTTCTTT
TRBJ1-2	.	.	TRBV7-9	CASSNYPAANYGYTF	TGTGCCAGCAGCAATTATCCGGCAGCTAACTATGGCTACACCTTC
TRBJ2-5	TRBD1	.	TRBV10-3	CAISGTTGDPETQYF	TGTGCCATCAGTGGTACCACAGGGGACCCAGAGACCCAGTACTTC